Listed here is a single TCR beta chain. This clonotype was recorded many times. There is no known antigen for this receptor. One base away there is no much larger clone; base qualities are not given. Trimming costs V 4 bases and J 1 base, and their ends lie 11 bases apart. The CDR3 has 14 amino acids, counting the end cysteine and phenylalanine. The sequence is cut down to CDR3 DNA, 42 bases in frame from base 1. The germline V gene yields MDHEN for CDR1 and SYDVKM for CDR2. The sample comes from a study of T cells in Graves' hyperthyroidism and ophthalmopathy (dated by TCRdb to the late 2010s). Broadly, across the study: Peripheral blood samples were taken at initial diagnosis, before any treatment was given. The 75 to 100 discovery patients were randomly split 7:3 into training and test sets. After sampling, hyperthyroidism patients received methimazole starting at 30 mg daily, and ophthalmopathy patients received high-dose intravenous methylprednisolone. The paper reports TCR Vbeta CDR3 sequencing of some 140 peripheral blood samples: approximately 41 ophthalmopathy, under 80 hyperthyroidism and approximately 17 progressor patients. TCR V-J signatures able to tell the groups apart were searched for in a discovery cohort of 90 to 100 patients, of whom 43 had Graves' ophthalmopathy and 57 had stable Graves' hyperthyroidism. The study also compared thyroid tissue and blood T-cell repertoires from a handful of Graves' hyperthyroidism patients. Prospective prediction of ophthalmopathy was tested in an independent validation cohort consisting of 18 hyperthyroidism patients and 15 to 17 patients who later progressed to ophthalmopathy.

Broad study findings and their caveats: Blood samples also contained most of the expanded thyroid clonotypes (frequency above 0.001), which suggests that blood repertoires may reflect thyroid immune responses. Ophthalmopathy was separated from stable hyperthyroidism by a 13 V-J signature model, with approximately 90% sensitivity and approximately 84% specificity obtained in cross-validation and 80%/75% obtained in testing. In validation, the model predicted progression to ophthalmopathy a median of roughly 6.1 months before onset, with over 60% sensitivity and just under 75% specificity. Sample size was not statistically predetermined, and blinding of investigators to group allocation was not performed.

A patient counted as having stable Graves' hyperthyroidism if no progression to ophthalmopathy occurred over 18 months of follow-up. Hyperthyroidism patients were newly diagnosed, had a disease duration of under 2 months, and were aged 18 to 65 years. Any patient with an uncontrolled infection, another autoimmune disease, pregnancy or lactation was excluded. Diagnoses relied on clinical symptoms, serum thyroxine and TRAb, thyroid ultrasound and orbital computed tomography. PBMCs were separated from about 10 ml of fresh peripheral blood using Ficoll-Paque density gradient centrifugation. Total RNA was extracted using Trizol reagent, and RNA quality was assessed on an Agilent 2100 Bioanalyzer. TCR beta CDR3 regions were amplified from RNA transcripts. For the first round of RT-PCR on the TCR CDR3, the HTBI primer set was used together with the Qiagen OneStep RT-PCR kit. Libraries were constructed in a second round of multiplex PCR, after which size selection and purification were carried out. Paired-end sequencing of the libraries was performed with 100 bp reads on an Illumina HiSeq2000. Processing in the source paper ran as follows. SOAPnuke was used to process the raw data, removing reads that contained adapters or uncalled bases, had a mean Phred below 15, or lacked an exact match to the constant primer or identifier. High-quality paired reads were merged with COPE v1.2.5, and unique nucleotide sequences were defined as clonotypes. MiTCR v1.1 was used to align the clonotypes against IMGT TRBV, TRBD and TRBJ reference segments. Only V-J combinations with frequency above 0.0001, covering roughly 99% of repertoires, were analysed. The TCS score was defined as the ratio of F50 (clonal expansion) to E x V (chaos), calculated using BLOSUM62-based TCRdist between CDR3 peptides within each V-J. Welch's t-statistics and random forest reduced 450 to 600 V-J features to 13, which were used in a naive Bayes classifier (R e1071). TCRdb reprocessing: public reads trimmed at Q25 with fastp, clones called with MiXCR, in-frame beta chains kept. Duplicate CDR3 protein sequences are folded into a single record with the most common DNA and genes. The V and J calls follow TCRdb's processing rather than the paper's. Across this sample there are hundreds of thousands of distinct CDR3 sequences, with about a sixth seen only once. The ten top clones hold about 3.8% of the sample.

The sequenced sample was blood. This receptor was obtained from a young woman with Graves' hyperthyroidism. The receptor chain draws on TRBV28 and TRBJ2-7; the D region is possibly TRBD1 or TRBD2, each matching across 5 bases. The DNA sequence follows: TGTGCCAGCAGTTCAGGGTTAGCGTCCTACGAGCAGTACTTC. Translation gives CASSSGLASYEQYF.